A selection of T cell receptor beta chains follows, all from one sample in a study of blood T cell repertoires in COVID-19. Assay used: immunoSEQ multiplex PCR; TCRdb lists only in-frame clones, some missing. The table records 200,000 to 250,000 clones, roughly 85% of them present only once. Sequencing was done on a sample of peripheral blood. Receptors originate from a man aged 50 to 60 with COVID-19, enrolled during active disease. Both conserved end residues are part of each CDR3. Each record gives: J gene, clone size, V gene, D gene, CDR3 DNA, CDR3 protein. D genes are given only for firm matches. The size entry is marked missing in some rows and otherwise reads once, few, many or a size class.

>TRBJ2-1|-|TRBV5-6|-
TGTGCCAGCAGCTTGGAGCGACTGAGTGAGCAGTTCTTC
CASSLERLSEQFF
>TRBJ1-2|-|TRBV19|-
TGTGCCGGGTGGAGTGACGACTATGGCTACACCTTC
CAGWSDDYGYTF
>TRBJ1-3|-|TRBV9|-
TGTGCCAGCAGCGTGAGGCAGACTGGAAACACCATATATTTT
CASSVRQTGNTIYF
>TRBJ1-5|-|TRBV9|-
TGTGCCAGCAGCGTTGGGCTTAATCAGCCCCAGCATTTT
CASSVGLNQPQHF
>TRBJ1-4|-|TRBV30|-
TGTGCCTGGAGTGCCTGGAGGGCTACTAATGAAAAACTGTTTTTT
CAWSAWRATNEKLFF
>TRBJ1-2|-|TRBV19|-
TGTGCCAGTAGTGGTCCTAGTCATGGCTACACCTTC
CASSGPSHGYTF
>TRBJ2-7|-|TRBV6-2/TRBV6-3|-
TGTGCCAGCAGCCTCCGAGACTACCACGAGCAGTACTTC
CASSLRDYHEQYF
>TRBJ1-5|-|TRBV7-8|TRBD1
TGTGCCAGCAGCCCCAAAAGGGGGCCCGATCAGCCCCAGCATTTT
CASSPKRGPDQPQHF
>TRBJ1-2|-|TRBV7-3|-
TGTGCCAGCAGCCAGGGGTTCAGGGTTGGTGACTATGGCTACACCTTC
CASSQGFRVGDYGYTF
>TRBJ2-3|-|TRBV6-5|-
TGTGCCAGCAGTTACGGATCTCCTCGGGCGCAGTATTTT
CASSYGSPRAQYF
>TRBJ1-5|-|TRBV7-3|-
TGTGCCAGCAGCCTCAGACAGGCAGATCAGCCCCAGCATTTT
CASSLRQADQPQHF
>TRBJ2-7|-|TRBV11-2|-
TGTGCCAGCAGCTTATGGGGAGACTACGAGCAGTACTTC
CASSLWGDYEQYF
>TRBJ1-1|-|TRBV19|-
TGTGCCAGTAGACTCGGGACAAACACTGAAGCTTTCTTT
CASRLGTNTEAFF
>TRBJ2-1|-|TRBV3-1/TRBV3-2|TRBD1
TGTGCCAGCAGCCAAGGAACAGGGGGCTACAATGAGCAGTTCTTC
CASSQGTGGYNEQFF
>TRBJ1-6|-|TRBV27|-
TGTGCCAGCAGTTTATCGCCGCCCCGGACAGTCAGAAATTCACCCCTCCACTTT
CASSLSPPRTVRNSPLHF
>TRBJ1-5|-|TRBV2|TRBD1
TGTGCCAGCAGAGAAACAGGGGGCAATCAGCCCCAGCATTTT
CASRETGGNQPQHF
>TRBJ2-7|-|TRBV3-1/TRBV3-2|TRBD1
TGTGCCAGCAGCGAAACCACAGGGGGCTACGAGCAGTACTTC
CASSETTGGYEQYF
>TRBJ2-1|-|TRBV5-5|-
TGTGCCAGCAGCTTGTTTAGCAATGAGCAGTTCTTC
CASSLFSNEQFF
>TRBJ2-3|-|TRBV5-1|TRBD2
TGCGCCAGCAGCTTGCAGGAGGGCGGGGGGGCAGATACGCAGTATTTT
CASSLQEGGGADTQYF
>TRBJ2-7|few|TRBV5-4|-
TGTGCCAGCAGCCCCTCCAGGGCGAACGAGCAGTACTTC
CASSPSRANEQYF
>TRBJ2-1|-|TRBV7-6|TRBD1
TGTGCCAGCAGGACAGGGGTGGGGTCCTACAATGAGCAGTTCTTC
CASRTGVGSYNEQFF
>TRBJ1-3|-|TRBV30|TRBD1
TGTGCCTGGAGTCGTCCAGGGGGGACTGGAAACACCATATATTTT
CAWSRPGGTGNTIYF
>TRBJ1-1|once|TRBV30|TRBD1
TGTGCCTGGGACCAGGGACAGGTAACTGAAGCTTTCTTT
CAWDQGQVTEAFF
>TRBJ2-7|-|TRBV3-1/TRBV3-2|TRBD2
TGTGCCAGCAGCCAACAGGGGACTAGCGGGGGGGCCCCCTACGAGCAGTACTTC
CASSQQGTSGGAPYEQYF
>TRBJ2-1|-|TRBV18|-
TGTGCCAGCTCTCCGCCGGGACTCCTCTACAATGAGCAGTTCTTC
CASSPPGLLYNEQFF
>TRBJ2-3|-|TRBV7-3|TRBD1
TGTGCCAGCAGCGCAACAGGGGTTGGAACAGATACGCAGTATTTT
CASSATGVGTDTQYF
>TRBJ2-5|-|TRBV7-8|-
TGTGCCAGCAGCTTAGGCGGGGTGGAGACCCAGTACTTC
CASSLGGVETQYF
>TRBJ1-4|-|TRBV27|TRBD1
TGTGCCAGCAGTTTCGCACCGGGACAGGGGGTTGAAAAACTGTTTTTT
CASSFAPGQGVEKLFF
>TRBJ2-1|-|TRBV24-1|TRBD2
TGTGCCACCAGTGATCCGTTAGCGGGGGCCCTAGACAATGAGCAGTTCTTC
CATSDPLAGALDNEQFF